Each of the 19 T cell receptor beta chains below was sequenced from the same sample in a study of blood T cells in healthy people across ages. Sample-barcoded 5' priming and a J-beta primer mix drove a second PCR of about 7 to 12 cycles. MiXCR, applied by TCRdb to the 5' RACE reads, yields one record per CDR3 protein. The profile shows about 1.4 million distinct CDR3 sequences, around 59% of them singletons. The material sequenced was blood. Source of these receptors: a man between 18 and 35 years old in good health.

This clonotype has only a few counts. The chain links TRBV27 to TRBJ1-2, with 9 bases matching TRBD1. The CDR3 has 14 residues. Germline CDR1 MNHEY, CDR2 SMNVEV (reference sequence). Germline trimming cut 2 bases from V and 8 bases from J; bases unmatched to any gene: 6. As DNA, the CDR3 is TGTGCCAGCAGTTTAGGGACAGGGTTGGGCGGCTACACCTTC. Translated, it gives CASSLGTGLGGYTF.

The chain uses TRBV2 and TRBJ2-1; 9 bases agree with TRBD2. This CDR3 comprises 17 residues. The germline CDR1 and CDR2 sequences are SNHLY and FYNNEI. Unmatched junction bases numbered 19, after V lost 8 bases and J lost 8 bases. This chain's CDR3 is CASERVRGLAGLDEQFF. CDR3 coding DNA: TGTGCCAGCGAACGGGTGCGTGGGCTAGCGGGACTGGATGAGCAGTTCTTC.

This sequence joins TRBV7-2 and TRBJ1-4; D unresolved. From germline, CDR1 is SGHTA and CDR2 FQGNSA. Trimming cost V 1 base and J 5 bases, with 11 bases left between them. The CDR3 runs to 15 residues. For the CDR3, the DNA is TGTGCCAGCAGCTTAGTCTATACAGACAATGAAAAACTGTTTTTT. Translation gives CASSLVYTDNEKLFF.

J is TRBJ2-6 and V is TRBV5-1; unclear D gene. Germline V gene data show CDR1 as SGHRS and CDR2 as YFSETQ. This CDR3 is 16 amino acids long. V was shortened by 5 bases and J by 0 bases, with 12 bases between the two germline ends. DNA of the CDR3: TGCGCCAGCAGACCGACTGAAGTCTCTGGGGCCAACGTCCTGACTTTC. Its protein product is CASRPTEVSGANVLTF. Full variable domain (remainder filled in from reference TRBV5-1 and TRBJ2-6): KAGVTQTPRYLIKTRGQQVTLSCSPISGHRSVSWYQQTPGQGLQFLFEYFSETQRNKGNFPGRFSGRQFSNSRSEMNVSTLELGDSALYLCASRPTEVSGANVLTFGAGSRLTVL.

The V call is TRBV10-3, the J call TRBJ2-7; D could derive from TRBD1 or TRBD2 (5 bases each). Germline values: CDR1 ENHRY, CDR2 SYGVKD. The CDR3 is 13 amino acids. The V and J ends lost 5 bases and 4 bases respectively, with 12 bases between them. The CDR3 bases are TGTGCCATCAGTCCCGGGACCAGTTACGAGCAGTACTTC. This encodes CAISPGTSYEQYF.

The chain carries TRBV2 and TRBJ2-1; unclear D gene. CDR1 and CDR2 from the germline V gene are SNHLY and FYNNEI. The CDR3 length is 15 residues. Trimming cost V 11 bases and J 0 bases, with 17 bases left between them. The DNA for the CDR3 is TGTGCCGGTTTGTCTGTGGACCCCTCCTACAATGAGCAGTTCTTC. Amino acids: CAGLSVDPSYNEQFF.

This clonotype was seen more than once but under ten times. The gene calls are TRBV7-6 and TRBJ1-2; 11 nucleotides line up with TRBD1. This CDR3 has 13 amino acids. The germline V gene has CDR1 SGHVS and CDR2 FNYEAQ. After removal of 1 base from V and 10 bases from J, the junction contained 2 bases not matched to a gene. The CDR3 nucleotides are TGTGCCAGCAGCTTAGGGGACAGGGGGGACTACACCTTC. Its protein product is CASSLGDRGDYTF.

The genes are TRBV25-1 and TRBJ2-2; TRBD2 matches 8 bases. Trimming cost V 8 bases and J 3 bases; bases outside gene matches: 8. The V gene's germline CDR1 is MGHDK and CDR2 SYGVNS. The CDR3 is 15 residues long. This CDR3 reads CASQGIAGYTGELFF. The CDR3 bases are TGTGCCAGCCAAGGAATAGCGGGGTACACCGGGGAGCTGTTTTTT.

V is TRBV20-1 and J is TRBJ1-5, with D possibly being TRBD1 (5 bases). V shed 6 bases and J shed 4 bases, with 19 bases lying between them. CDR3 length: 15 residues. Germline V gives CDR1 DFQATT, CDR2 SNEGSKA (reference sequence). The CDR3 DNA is TGCAGTGCCACCCTCACGGGGACCCGAAATCAGCCCCAGCATTTT. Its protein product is CSATLTGTRNQPQHF.

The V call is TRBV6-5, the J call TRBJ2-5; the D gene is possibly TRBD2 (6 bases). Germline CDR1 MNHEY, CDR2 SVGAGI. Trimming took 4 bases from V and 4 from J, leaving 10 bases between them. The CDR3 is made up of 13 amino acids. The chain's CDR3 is CASSWRGAETQYF. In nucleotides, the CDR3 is TGTGCCAGCAGTTGGCGCGGGGCAGAGACCCAGTACTTC.

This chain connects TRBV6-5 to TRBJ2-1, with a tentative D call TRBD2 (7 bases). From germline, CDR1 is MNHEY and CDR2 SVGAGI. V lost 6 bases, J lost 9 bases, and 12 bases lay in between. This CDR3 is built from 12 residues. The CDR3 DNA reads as TGTGCCAGCAGCGAGGGGGGGGTTGAGCAGTTCTTC. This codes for CASSEGGVEQFF.

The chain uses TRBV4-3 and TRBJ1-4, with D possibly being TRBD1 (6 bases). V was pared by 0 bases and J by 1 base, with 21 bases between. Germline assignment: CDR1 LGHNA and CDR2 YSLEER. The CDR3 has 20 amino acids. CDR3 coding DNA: TGCGCCAGCAGCCAAGATTATAGGAGACAGGCGGTAGGAACTAATGAAAAACTGTTTTTT. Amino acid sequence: CASSQDYRRQAVGTNEKLFF.

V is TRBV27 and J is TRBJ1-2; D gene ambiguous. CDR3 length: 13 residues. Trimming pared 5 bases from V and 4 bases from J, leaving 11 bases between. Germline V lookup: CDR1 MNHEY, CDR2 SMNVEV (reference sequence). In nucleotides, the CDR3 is TGTGCCAGCAGTCATCAGGACCTCTATGGCTACACCTTC. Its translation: CASSHQDLYGYTF.

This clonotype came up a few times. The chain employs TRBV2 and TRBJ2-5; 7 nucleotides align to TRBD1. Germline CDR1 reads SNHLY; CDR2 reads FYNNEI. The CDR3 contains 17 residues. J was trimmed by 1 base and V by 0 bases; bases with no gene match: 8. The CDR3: CASSEAVLRDSQETQYF. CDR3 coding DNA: TGTGCCAGCAGTGAAGCGGTTCTCAGGGACAGCCAAGAGACCCAGTACTTC.

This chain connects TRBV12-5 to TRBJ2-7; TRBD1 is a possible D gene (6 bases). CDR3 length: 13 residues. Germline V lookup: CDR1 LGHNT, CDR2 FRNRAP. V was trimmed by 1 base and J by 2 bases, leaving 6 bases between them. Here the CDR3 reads CASGLGTAYEQYF. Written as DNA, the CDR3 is TGTGCTAGTGGTTTGGGGACAGCCTACGAGCAGTACTTC.

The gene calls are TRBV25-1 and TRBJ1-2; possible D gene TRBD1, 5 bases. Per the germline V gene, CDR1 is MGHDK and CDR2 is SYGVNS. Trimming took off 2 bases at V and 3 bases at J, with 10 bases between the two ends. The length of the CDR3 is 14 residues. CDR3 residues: CASSETEGYYGYTF. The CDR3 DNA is TGTGCCAGCAGTGAAACAGAGGGGTACTATGGCTACACCTTC.

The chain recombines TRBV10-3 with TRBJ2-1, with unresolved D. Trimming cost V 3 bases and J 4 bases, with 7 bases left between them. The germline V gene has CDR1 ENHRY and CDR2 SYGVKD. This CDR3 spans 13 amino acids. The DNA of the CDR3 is TGTGCCATCAGTGAAGAGGATTACAATGAGCAGTTCTTC. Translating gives CAISEEDYNEQFF.

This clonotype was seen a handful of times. The DNA for the CDR3 is TGCAGTGCTAGCGCGTTCCTATCATCGCAGGGAAACTATGGCTACACCTTC. Residues: CSASAFLSSQGNYGYTF. V and J are TRBV20-1 and TRBJ1-2; a weak D match, TRBD1 (5 bases). The V end lost 3 bases, the J end lost 2 bases, and 22 bases lay between the germline ends. Per germline, CDR1 DFQATT and CDR2 SNEGSKA (reference sequence). The CDR3 sequence is 17 residues long.

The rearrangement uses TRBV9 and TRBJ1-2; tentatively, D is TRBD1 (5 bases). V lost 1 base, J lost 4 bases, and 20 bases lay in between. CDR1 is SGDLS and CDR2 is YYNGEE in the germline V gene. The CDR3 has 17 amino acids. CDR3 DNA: TGTGCCAGCAGCGTAAATCGTGACAGATCACTTCCCTATGGCTACACCTTC. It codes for CASSVNRDRSLPYGYTF.